The sequence of this T cell receptor beta chain was determined in a study of blood T cell repertoires in COVID-19. V lost 2 bases to trimming and J lost 0 bases, with 11 bases between them. CDR3 length: 17 residues. The germline V gene has CDR1 MNHEY and CDR2 SMNVEV (reference sequence). Original handling: Nucleated cell number was recorded as an estimate derived from reference gene primer amplification. Data came from immunoSEQ multiplex PCR; TCRdb stores just in-frame clones and leaves some out. That table supplies the V and J calls and clone size; D and trimming were determined from the DNA. The sample shows roughly 150,000 clones, around three quarters of them seen only once.

The chain is built from TRBV27 and TRBJ1-6; D is unresolved. This clonotype was sampled from a woman in her 70s in a cohort exposed to, infected with or recovered from COVID-19 (not recorded which). The specimen sequenced was PBMCs or T cells enriched from blood (not recorded which). The CDR3 is CASSLKWASSYNSPLHF. DNA of the CDR3: TGTGCCAGCAGTTTAAAGTGGGCATCCTCCTATAATTCACCCCTCCACTTT.